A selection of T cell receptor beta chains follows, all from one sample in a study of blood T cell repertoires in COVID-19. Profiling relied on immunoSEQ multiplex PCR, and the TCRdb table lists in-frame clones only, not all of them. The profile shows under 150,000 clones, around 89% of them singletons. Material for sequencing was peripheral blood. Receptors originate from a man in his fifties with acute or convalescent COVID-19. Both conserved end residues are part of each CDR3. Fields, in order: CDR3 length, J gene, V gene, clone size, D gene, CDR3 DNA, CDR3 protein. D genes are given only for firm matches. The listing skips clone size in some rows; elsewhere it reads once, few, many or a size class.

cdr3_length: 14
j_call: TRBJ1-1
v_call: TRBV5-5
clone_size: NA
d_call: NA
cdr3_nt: TGTGCCAGCAGCGTGGAAACAGCATACACTGAAGCTTTCTTT
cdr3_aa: CASSVETAYTEAFF

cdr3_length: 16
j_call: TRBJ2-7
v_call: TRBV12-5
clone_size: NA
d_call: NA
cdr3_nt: TGTGCTAGTGGTCCCCCTCCGGGGTTAGAGTACTACGAGCAGTACTTC
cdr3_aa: CASGPPPGLEYYEQYF

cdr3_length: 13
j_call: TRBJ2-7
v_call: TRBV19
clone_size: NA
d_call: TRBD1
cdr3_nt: TGTGCCAGTAGTACCGGGACAGTCAACGAGCAGTACTTC
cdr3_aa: CASSTGTVNEQYF

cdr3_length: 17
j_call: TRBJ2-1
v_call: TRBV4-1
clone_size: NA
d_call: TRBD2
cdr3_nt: TGCGCCAGCAGCCAAGATTCGACTAGCGGGAGTGGCAATGAGCAGTTCTTC
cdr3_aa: CASSQDSTSGSGNEQFF

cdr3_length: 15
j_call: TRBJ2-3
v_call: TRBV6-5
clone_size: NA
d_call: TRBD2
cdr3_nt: TGTGCCAGCAGTCAGACTAGCGGGAAAACAGATACGCAGTATTTT
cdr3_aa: CASSQTSGKTDTQYF

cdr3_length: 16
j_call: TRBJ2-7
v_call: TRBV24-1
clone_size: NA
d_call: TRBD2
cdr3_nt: TGTGCCACCAGTGATTCTCGCGGGACTAGCGGATACGAGCAGTACTTC
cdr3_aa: CATSDSRGTSGYEQYF

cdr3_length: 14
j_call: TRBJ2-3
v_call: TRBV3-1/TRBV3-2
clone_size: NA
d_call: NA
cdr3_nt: TGTGCCAGCAGCTTCGGCGGGAACACAGATACGCAGTATTTT
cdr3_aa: CASSFGGNTDTQYF

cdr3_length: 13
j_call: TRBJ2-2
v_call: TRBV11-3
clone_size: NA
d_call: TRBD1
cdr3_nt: TGTGCCAGCAGCAGACAGGGAATCGGGGAGCTGTTTTTT
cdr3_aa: CASSRQGIGELFF

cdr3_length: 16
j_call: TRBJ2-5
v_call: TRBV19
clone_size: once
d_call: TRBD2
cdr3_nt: TGTGCCAGTGGGCGAGGGGCTAGCGGGAGAGTAGAGACCCAGTACTTC
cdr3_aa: CASGRGASGRVETQYF

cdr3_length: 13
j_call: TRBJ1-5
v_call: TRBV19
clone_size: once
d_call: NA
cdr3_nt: TGTGCCAGTAGTCTCCGGGTCAATCAGCCCCAGCATTTT
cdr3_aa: CASSLRVNQPQHF

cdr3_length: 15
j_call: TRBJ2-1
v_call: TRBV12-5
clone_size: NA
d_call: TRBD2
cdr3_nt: TGTGCTAGTGGTTTGGGCGGACTAGCTACAAATGAGCAGTTCTTC
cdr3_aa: CASGLGGLATNEQFF

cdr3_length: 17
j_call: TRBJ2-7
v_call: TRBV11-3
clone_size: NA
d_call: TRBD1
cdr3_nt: TGTGCCAGCAGCTTAGTGACATTTCTGGGGACAGGGAAAGAGCAGTACTTC
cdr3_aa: CASSLVTFLGTGKEQYF

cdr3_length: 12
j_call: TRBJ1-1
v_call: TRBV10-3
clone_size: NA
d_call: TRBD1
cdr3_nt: TGTGCCACTAGGACAGGGAGAACTGAAGCTTTCTTT
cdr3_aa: CATRTGRTEAFF

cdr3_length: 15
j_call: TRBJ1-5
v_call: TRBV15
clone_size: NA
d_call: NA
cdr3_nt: TGTGCCACCAGCAGAGAAGGGGTACGCAATCAGCCCCAGCATTTT
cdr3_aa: CATSREGVRNQPQHF

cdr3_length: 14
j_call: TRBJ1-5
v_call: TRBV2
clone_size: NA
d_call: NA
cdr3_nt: TGTGCCAGCAGTGCGCAGGGGATGGATCAGCCCCAGCATTTT
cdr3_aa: CASSAQGMDQPQHF

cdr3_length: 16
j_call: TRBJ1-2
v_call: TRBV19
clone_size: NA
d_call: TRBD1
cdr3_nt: TGTGCCAGTAGTATCCCCGGACAGGGTTTCAACTATGGCTACACCTTC
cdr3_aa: CASSIPGQGFNYGYTF

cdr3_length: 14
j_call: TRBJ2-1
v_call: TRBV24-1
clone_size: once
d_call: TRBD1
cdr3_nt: TGTGCCACCAGGGGACAGGGCCCCTACAATGAGCAGTTCTTC
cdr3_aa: CATRGQGPYNEQFF

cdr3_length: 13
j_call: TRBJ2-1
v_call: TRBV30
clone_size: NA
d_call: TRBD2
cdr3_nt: TGTGCCTTAGCGGGAGAACTCTACAATGAGCAGTTCTTC
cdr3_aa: CALAGELYNEQFF

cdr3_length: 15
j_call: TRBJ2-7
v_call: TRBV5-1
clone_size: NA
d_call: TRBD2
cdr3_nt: TGCGCCAGCAGCTTGGCACTAGCGGGAGTCTACGAGCAGTACTTC
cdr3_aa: CASSLALAGVYEQYF

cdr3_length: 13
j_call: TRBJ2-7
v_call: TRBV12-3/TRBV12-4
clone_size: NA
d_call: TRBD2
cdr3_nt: TGTGCCAGCAGTTGGGCGGGAGAGAGGGAGCAGTACTTC
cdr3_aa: CASSWAGEREQYF

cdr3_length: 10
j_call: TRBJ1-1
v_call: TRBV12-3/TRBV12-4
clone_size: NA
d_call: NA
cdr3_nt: TGTGCCGGCAACAGGGCTGGGGCTTTCTTT
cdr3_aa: CAGNRAGAFF

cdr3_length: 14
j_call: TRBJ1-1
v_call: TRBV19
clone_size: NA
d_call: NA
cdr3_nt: TGTGCCAGTAGCGAGGCGCGGTTTAACACTGAAGCTTTCTTT
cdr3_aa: CASSEARFNTEAFF

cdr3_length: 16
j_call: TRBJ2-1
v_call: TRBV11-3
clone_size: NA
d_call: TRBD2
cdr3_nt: TGTGCCAGCAACGTTGGACTAGCGGGAGACGGAGATGAGCAGTTCTTC
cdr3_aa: CASNVGLAGDGDEQFF

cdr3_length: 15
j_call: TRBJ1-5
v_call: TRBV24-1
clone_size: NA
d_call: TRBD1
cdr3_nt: TGTGCCACCAGTGACTCCGGGACAGCTATAATTTCTCAGCATTTT
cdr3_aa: CATSDSGTAIISQHF

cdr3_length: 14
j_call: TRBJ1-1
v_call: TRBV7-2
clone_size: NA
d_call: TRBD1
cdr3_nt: TGTGCCAGCAGCGTGGGACAGAGGGGCACTGAAGCTTTCTTT
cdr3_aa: CASSVGQRGTEAFF

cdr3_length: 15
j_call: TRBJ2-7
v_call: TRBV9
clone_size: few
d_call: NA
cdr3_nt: TGTGCCAGCAGCGTAGACACCCAGGGCTCCTACGAGCAGTACTTC
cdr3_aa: CASSVDTQGSYEQYF

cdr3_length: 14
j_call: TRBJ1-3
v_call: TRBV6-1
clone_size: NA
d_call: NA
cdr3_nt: TGTGCCAGCAGTGACAGGTCTCGTGGAAACACCATATATTTT
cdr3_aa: CASSDRSRGNTIYF